The clone carrying this TCR beta chain was seen only once. The antigen remains undetermined. CDR3 length equals 14 residues. CDR1 and CDR2 (germline): SQVTM, ANQGSEA. The germline V and J ends were trimmed by 3 bases and 2 bases, with 13 bases remaining between them. This entry comes from a study of long-term antiretroviral therapy in people with HIV. Researchers report immunoSEQ v3.0 was run at survey level. Sequenced by immunoSEQ multiplex PCR; TCRdb stores in-frame clones only, minus some. The data contain around 13,000 clones, 75% to 85% of them singletons. At minimum, one pre-ART and two post-ART PBMC samples were obtained from each donor. Points from the study as a whole: Collection of the blood, which took place between about 2003 and 2017, possibly occurred under older ART regimens. ART was followed by higher diversity that remained below transplant donor controls. Controls exceeded HIV repertoires in CDR3 length range.

The sample in question was unsorted PBMCs, obtained 0.4 years after starting antiretroviral therapy. The sequence came from a man aged 25-40 years with HIV. This chain joins TRBV29-1 and TRBJ1-1; possible D gene TRBD1, 5 bases. The DNA of the CDR3 is TGCAGCGTTGACACAGGTCTTTCAAACACTGAAGCTTTCTTT. It yields the protein CSVDTGLSNTEAFF.